This T cell receptor beta chain is drawn from a study of beta chain features in type 1 diabetes (dated by TCRdb to the late 2010s). Broadly, across the study: Mean age, gender distribution, total cell number and subset yield did not differ between patients and healthy donors. A total of 85 million to 140 million sorted cells were examined across all samples, and a strong correlation was observed between cell number per subset and RNA yield. In the study, TCRB repertoires of sorted circulating CD4+ T cell subsets from recently diagnosed type 1 diabetes patients were compared with those of matched healthy donors. Whereas all 30 or so donors provided naive and central memory subsets, regulatory and stem cell-like memory subsets were isolated from just 8 patients and roughly 8 healthy donors. Here is what the overall study found, with its caveats: Shorter templates might have been favored by PCR, but patient and control samples were amplified and corrected together, so both groups would have been affected equally by any skew. Because cDNA rather than genomic DNA was sequenced, highly expressing activated cells could have been over-represented, although no difference in activation and CD3 levels was found between groups. Because small numbers of individuals were included in the HLA sub-analyses, any influence of HLA type on TCRB rearrangement was left unresolved. Patients with type 1 diabetes made fewer insertions and deleted more nucleotides at VDJ recombination sites, implying thymic rearrangement abnormalities. In all four CD4+ subsets, TCRB CDR3 length was moderately but significantly shorter in type 1 diabetes patients. Naive, central memory and regulatory TCRB repertoires appeared to be more alike among patients than among healthy donors.

V trim: 6 bases; J trim: 4 bases; unmatched bases: 8. CDR1 and CDR2, per the germline V gene, are MNHEY and SVGAGI. The CDR3 runs 14 residues from the cysteine to the phenylalanine. Left in the record is the CDR3 DNA by itself, 42 bases read in frame from the first base. This clone was seen more than once but under ten times. The antigen it binds to is not known. Base-call qualities are not available, and no considerably larger clone is one nucleotide away. From each donor, a single peripheral blood sample of around 120 mL on average was drawn into heparinised tubes. A BD FACSAria II was used to sort naive, central memory, regulatory and stem cell-like memory CD4+ T cells with a panel that included CD45RO, CCR7, CD25, CD127, CD95 and CD27. Purity was above 95% for every sorted population. PBMCs were separated immediately by Lymphoprep density gradient centrifugation and were stained directly, without being cultured. To minimize batch effects, samples were stained and sorted in pairs, one healthy donor with one patient per experiment.

The entire isolated RNA was reverse transcribed using the High Capacity cDNA Reverse Transcription Kit, and thus expressed TCRB transcripts were sequenced. Deep immunoSEQ sequencing was performed on naive, central memory and regulatory T cell samples, with an average of about 4 million total reads per sample. After sorted cells were lysed in RLT buffer, RNA was extracted with DNase-treated RNeasy Micro or Mini kits, with the choice depending on cell number. Each cell subset was processed on its own to prevent cross-contamination, while patient and healthy donor samples were processed together. The immunoSEQ multiplex PCR was used to amplify TCRB sequences from cDNA, generating 87-bp fragments that spanned the CDR3 region. Sequencing of the amplicons was performed on the Illumina HiSeq platform. As for the authors' bioinformatics: Synthetic template baselines were used to correct PCR bias computationally, reads within Hamming distance 2 were collapsed, and singletons that could not be merged were discarded. Reads were aligned to IMGT to assign V, D and J genes, CDR3 length, and insertions or deletions at six rearrangement sites. Within each subset, clonotype counts were normalized to sorted cell number, and only after that were true diversity and Gini coefficients computed with the tcR R package. Repertoire sharing was quantified using the overlap coefficient calculated on TCRB nucleotide sequences. Entries here come from immuneACCESS through TCRdb and include only in-frame sequences with V and J called. Some clones fail to appear in such tables; in the studies checked, an unresolved V gene covers under half of the shortfall, and the cause of the remainder is unknown. From that table come the V and J calls and clone size; the DNA was used to work out D and trimming. The sample has over 150,000 clones on record, 6.5% to 9.5% of them singletons. The leading ten clones occupy around 0.94% of the sample.

This receptor was identified in a woman aged 40-49 years with type 1 diabetes. The V and J genes are TRBV6-5 and TRBJ1-1, and TRBD1 aligns with 7 junction nucleotides. Sequenced material: central memory CD4+ T cells from blood. Here the CDR3 is given as CASRRGQAPTEAFF. The nucleotides read TGTGCCAGCAGACGTGGACAGGCCCCCACTGAAGCTTTCTTT.